This is a list of T cell receptor beta chains from one sample in a study of T cell repertoires in cytomegalovirus infection. No cognate antigen is known for these TCRs. TCRdb used MiXCR to reprocess the reads, holding one entry per CDR3 protein. The sample yields 300,000 or so distinct CDR3 sequences, roughly 25% seen once. Sequencing was performed on cultured PBMCs, taken from culture after CMV antigen stimulation. The receptors were gathered from a human donor in good health (CMV status not recorded). Some clones in this sample may be carry-over from other donors' samples. Both conserved end residues are part of each CDR3. A D gene is named only where the DNA matches it firmly. Some rows have no size entry. The others give once, few or many, or a class for an expanded clone.

>NA|TRBJ2-5|TRBV12-3/TRBV12-4|NA
CASSSEREAWYQETQYF
TGTGCCAGCAGTTCGGAGAGAGAGGCTTGGTACCAAGAGACCCAGTACTTC
>NA|TRBJ2-1|TRBV6-5|NA
CASSYWRGDRNEQFF
TGTGCCAGCAGTTACTGGCGGGGAGATCGAAATGAGCAGTTCTTC
>NA|TRBJ1-2|TRBV19|TRBD1
CASSPQGDNYGYTF
TGTGCCAGTAGTCCACAGGGGGATAACTATGGCTACACCTTC
>NA|TRBJ2-3|TRBV18|NA
CASSAVDSLSDTQYF
TGTGCCAGCTCGGCCGTGGACAGCCTTTCAGATACGCAGTATTTT
>few|TRBJ2-5|TRBV5-4|TRBD2
CASSFATSGKETQYF
TGTGCCAGCAGCTTCGCTACTAGCGGGAAAGAGACCCAGTACTTC
>many|TRBJ2-1|TRBV27|NA
CASSLLGGHGNEQFF
TGTGCCAGCAGTTTATTGGGGGGACATGGAAATGAGCAGTTCTTC
>NA|TRBJ2-3|TRBV2|NA
CASNREADTQYF
TGTGCCAGCAATAGAGAAGCCGATACGCAGTATTTT
>NA|TRBJ2-2|TRBV6-5|NA
CASSRAGRANTGELFF
TGTGCCAGCAGTCGCGCTGGACGGGCGAACACCGGGGAGCTGTTTTTT
>NA|TRBJ2-3|TRBV12-3/TRBV12-4|TRBD2
CASSNLAGEVADTQYF
TGTGCCAGCAGTAATCTAGCGGGAGAGGTAGCAGATACGCAGTATTTT
>many|TRBJ1-1|TRBV11-2|NA
CASRWTGNTEAFF
TGTGCCAGCAGGTGGACGGGGAACACTGAAGCTTTCTTT
>NA|TRBJ2-3|TRBV11-3|TRBD1
CASSLDLRTGGTDTQYF
TGTGCCAGCAGCTTAGATCTTCGTACAGGGGGCACAGATACGCAGTATTTT